A selection of T cell receptor beta chains follows, all from one sample in a study of control samples from healthy donors and cancer patients. Assay used: immunoSEQ multiplex PCR; TCRdb lists only in-frame clones, some missing. The table shows around 74,000 clones, with roughly 92% occurring only once. The sample taken for sequencing was blood. The receptors were gathered from a woman between 55 and 75 years old in good health. The CDR3 runs from the conserved cysteine through the conserved F or W. Each record gives: CDR3 protein, CDR3 DNA, V gene, J gene, clone size, D gene. D genes are given only for firm matches. Size is stated for part of the rows, as once, few or many counts, or as a class when the clone is expanded.

CASSLGTRVFVHEQFF	TGCGCCAGCAGCTTAGGGACTAGAGTATTTGTCCATGAGCAGTTCTTC	TRBV5-1	TRBJ2-1	.	TRBD2
CASRIGGTEVGYTF	TGTGCCAGCAGGATTGGGGGGACAGAGGTAGGCTACACCTTC	TRBV28	TRBJ1-2	.	TRBD1
CASSQGSGALSYGYTF	TGTGCCAGCAGCCAAGGATCCGGGGCGCTTAGCTATGGCTACACCTTC	TRBV3-1/TRBV3-2	TRBJ1-2	.	.
CASSRTQGRYNEQFF	TGCGCCAGCAGTCGGACTCAGGGGAGGTACAATGAGCAGTTCTTC	TRBV5-1	TRBJ2-1	.	.
CASSPGPNSNQPQHF	TGTGCCAGCAGCCCCGGGCCGAATAGCAATCAGCCCCAGCATTTT	TRBV7-9	TRBJ1-5	once	.
CASSSDRVNTGELFF	TGCGCCAGCAGCTCCGACAGGGTGAACACCGGGGAGCTGTTTTTT	TRBV5-1	TRBJ2-2	once	TRBD1
CATSRGQGDQETQYF	TGTGCCACCAGCAGAGGTCAGGGGGACCAAGAGACCCAGTACTTC	TRBV15	TRBJ2-5	.	TRBD1
CASSQDTGQPQHF	TGTGCCAGCAGCCAAGATACAGGTCAGCCCCAGCATTTT	TRBV3-1/TRBV3-2	TRBJ1-5	.	.
CASSRGETYEQYF	TGTGCCAGTTCGCGTGGGGAAACCTACGAGCAGTACTTC	TRBV18	TRBJ2-7	.	.
CASSGWTGGFSVSPLHF	TGTGCCAGCAGCGGATGGACAGGGGGGTTCAGTGTGTCACCCCTCCACTTT	TRBV9	TRBJ1-6	.	TRBD1
CASSAPRWDLENEQYF	TGTGCCAGCAGCGCCCCCAGGTGGGATTTGGAAAACGAGCAGTACTTC	TRBV16	TRBJ2-7	.	.
CAWSVWLDTEAFF	TGTGCCTGGAGTGTATGGTTGGACACTGAAGCTTTCTTT	TRBV30	TRBJ1-1	.	.
CASSLAGTYEQYF	TGTGCCAGCAGCTTGGCAGGGACCTACGAGCAGTACTTC	TRBV7-9	TRBJ2-7	.	.
CASKSTAALPGYEQYF	TGTGCCAGCAAGTCGACGGCGGCCTTGCCTGGGTACGAGCAGTACTTC	TRBV28	TRBJ2-7	.	.
CASSPTTQDLGTEAFF	TGTGCCAGCAGTCCTACGACCCAGGACCTCGGGACTGAAGCTTTCTTT	TRBV27	TRBJ1-1	.	.
CASSRLGTLNTIYF	TGTGCCAGCAGCCGACTCGGGACACTAAACACCATATATTTT	TRBV5-8	TRBJ1-3	.	.